These 20 T cell receptor beta chains were all obtained from the same sample, sequenced in a study of T-cell memory formation after mild COVID-19. A single record per CDR3 protein comes from TCRdb applying MiXCR to the 5' RACE reads. The sample includes 350,000 to 400,000 distinct CDR3 sequences, 20% to 25% seen only once; the top ten take around 13%. The sequenced sample was PBMCs or a T cell subset sorted from them (not recorded which). These receptors originate from an adult woman who had mild COVID-19 (a few samples of this study predate the infection). Cell type and time point are not known.

This clonotype appeared a few times. The chain employs TRBV7-8 and TRBJ2-3; a weak D match, TRBD2 (6 bases). In germline, CDR1 is SGHVS, CDR2 FQNEAQ. The CDR3 length is 14 residues. Trimming took off 0 bases at V and 8 bases at J, with 12 bases between the two ends. The CDR3 here is CASSLARVGGTQYF. CDR3 nucleotides: TGTGCCAGCAGCTTAGCCCGAGTCGGGGGTACGCAGTATTTT.

The J gene is TRBJ2-5, the V gene TRBV6-5, with D possibly matching TRBD2 (5 bases). CDR1 and CDR2 (germline): MNHEY, SVGAGI. This CDR3 is 12 amino acids long. Trimming removed 6 bases at V and 12 bases at J, with 17 bases between. The CDR3 is CASSPTPGKEYF. The CDR3 DNA reads as TGTGCCAGCAGCCCCACCCCGGGGAAGGAGTACTTC.

This clonotype was detected only a few times. This CDR3 reads CASSPTGQGSNTEAFF. CDR3 sequence (DNA): TGTGCCAGCTCACCGACGGGACAGGGGTCGAACACTGAAGCTTTCTTT. The chain uses TRBV18 and TRBJ1-1; 10 nucleotides align to TRBD1. The germline V gene has CDR1 KGHSH and CDR2 LQKENI. V was clipped by 3 bases and J by 1 base; unmatched bases: 5. The CDR3 consists of 16 residues.

This sequence joins TRBV20-1 and TRBJ2-7; the D gene could be TRBD1 or TRBD2 (6 bases each). V was trimmed by 5 bases and J by 8 bases, leaving 22 bases between them. The CDR3 contains 14 residues. In germline, CDR1 is DFQATT, CDR2 SNEGSKA (reference sequence). The CDR3 reads CSASQDSGLGQQYF. CDR3 DNA sequence: TGCAGTGCTTCTCAGGACAGCGGGCTGGGGCAGCAGTACTTC.

This clonotype has a handful of counts. The chain recombines TRBV20-1 with TRBJ2-7; 14 bases line up with TRBD2. The CDR3 length is 15 residues. After removal of 0 bases from V and 5 bases from J, the junction contained 3 bases not matched to a gene. Per germline, CDR1 DFQATT and CDR2 SNEGSKA (reference sequence). The CDR3 loop is CSAREGTSGRDEQYF. The CDR3 nucleotides are TGCAGTGCTAGAGAGGGGACTAGCGGGAGAGACGAGCAGTACTTC.

The chain links TRBV6-6 to TRBJ1-2; 10 positions agree with TRBD1. This CDR3 has 15 amino acids. Germline CDR1 reads MNHNY; CDR2 reads SVGAGI (reference sequence). V lost 0 bases, J lost 8 bases, and 6 bases stayed unmatched. The CDR3 protein is CASSYSGTGVGGYTF. CDR3 bases: TGTGCCAGCAGTTACTCAGGGACAGGGGTTGGCGGCTACACCTTC.

The CDR3 sequence: CATSRASGGTYEQYF. In DNA, the CDR3 is TGTGCCACCAGCAGAGCTAGCGGGGGAACCTACGAGCAGTACTTC. The chain is built from TRBV15 and TRBJ2-7; TRBD2 matches 10 bases. Germline V CDR1 and CDR2: LNHNV, YYDKDF (reference sequence). There are 15 residues in the CDR3. J lost 2 bases, V lost 1 base, and 2 bases had no gene match.

The chain is built from TRBV10-3 and TRBJ2-1; the match to TRBD2 covers 15 bases. CDR1 is ENHRY, CDR2 SYGVKD, per germline. J gave up 8 bases and V 6 bases, and 8 bases lay outside the gene matches. This CDR3 is built from 16 residues. The CDR3 protein is CAISPPGLAGGDEQFF. The CDR3, as DNA: TGTGCCATCAGCCCTCCGGGACTAGCGGGGGGAGATGAGCAGTTCTTC.

This clonotype came up a few times. The chain uses TRBV12-3 or TRBV12-4 and TRBJ2-1; TRBD1 is a possible D gene (6 bases). The V and J ends lost 6 bases and 6 bases respectively, with 15 bases between them. The CDR3 consists of 14 residues. DNA for the CDR3: TGTGCCAGCAGCTTGGGGGCGGCCATCAATGAGCAGTTCTTC. Encoded protein: CASSLGAAINEQFF.

V and J are TRBV9 and TRBJ1-1; 7 bases line up with TRBD1. V was clipped by 4 bases and J by 1 base; unmatched bases: 7. Germline values: CDR1 SGDLS, CDR2 YYNGEE. CDR3 length: 15 amino acids. CDR3 nucleotide sequence: TGTGCCAGCAGCCCCGCCGGGACAGAGAACACTGAAGCTTTCTTT. Residues: CASSPAGTENTEAFF.

There are a few counts of this clonotype. V gene TRBV19 combines with J gene TRBJ1-1, with a possible D match to TRBD1 (5 bases). The germline gives CDR1 LNHDA, CDR2 SQIVND (reference sequence). This CDR3 region has 14 residues. The V and J ends lost 3 bases and 3 bases respectively, with 11 bases between them. The CDR3 DNA reads TGTGCCAGTAGTATCGTATTGGGGCACACTGAAGCTTTCTTT. Its translation: CASSIVLGHTEAFF. Full variable domain (outside the CDR3, taken from reference TRBV19 and TRBJ1-1): DGGITQSPKYLFRKEGQNVTLSCEQNLNHDAMYWYRQDPGQGLRLIYYSQIVNDFQKGDIAEGYSVSREKKESFPLTVTSAQKNPTAFYLCASSIVLGHTEAFFGQGTRLTVV.

V usage is TRBV7-8 and J usage is TRBJ2-5, with D uncertain. Germline CDR1 SGHVS, CDR2 FQNEAQ. Between the trimmed V and J ends, which lost 2 bases and 1 base, there was a span of 17 bases. The CDR3 is 17 amino acids. The CDR3 loop is CASSLKALVSFQETQYF. The CDR3, as DNA: TGTGCCAGCAGCTTAAAGGCTCTTGTGAGTTTCCAAGAGACCCAGTACTTC.

This clonotype was found a few times. The chain joins TRBV5-1 to TRBJ2-3; a possible D gene is TRBD2 (5 bases). The V end was cut by 0 bases, the J end by 5 bases, with 16 bases between. This CDR3 spans 16 amino acids. Looked up from germline, CDR1 is SGHRS and CDR2 is YFSETQ. The DNA of the CDR3 is TGCGCCAGCAGCTTGGCCTCGTTTTTCGGGGTAGATACGCAGTATTTT. Translation: CASSLASFFGVDTQYF.

The V call is TRBV14, the J call TRBJ1-1; 10 nucleotides match TRBD1. V dropped 4 bases and J dropped 4; count of bases not matched to a gene: 12. The CDR3 runs 17 residues. Per germline, CDR1 SGHDN and CDR2 FVKESK. CDR3: CASSRIPGTGEGTEAFF. As DNA, the CDR3 is TGTGCCAGCAGCCGAATACCCGGGACAGGGGAAGGCACTGAAGCTTTCTTT.

The chain uses TRBV12-3 or TRBV12-4 and TRBJ2-3, with TRBD2 matching 13 bases. J gave up 2 bases and V 6 bases, and 8 bases lay outside the gene matches. The CDR3 consists of 17 residues. CDR3 sequence (DNA): TGTGCCAGCAGACGGGGACTAGCGGGGCAGTTCACAGATACGCAGTATTTT. This codes for CASRRGLAGQFTDTQYF.

This clonotype was seen repeatedly, ten times or more. The chain is built from TRBV12-3 or TRBV12-4 and TRBJ1-1; D is undetermined. This CDR3 spans 14 amino acids. V lost 6 bases, J lost 1 base, and 12 bases lay in between. The CDR3 DNA is TGTGCCAGCAGCCTCACGGGGAGGAACACTGAAGCTTTCTTT. It translates to CASSLTGRNTEAFF.

This clonotype was counted a few times. The chain couples TRBV4-3 to TRBJ1-4, with 7 bases that match TRBD1. With V trimmed by 6 bases and J by 0 bases, 4 bases remained unmatched. Germline V gives CDR1 LGHNA, CDR2 YSLEER. The CDR3 runs 15 residues. CDR3: CASRRQGATNEKLFF. The CDR3 DNA reads as TGCGCCAGCAGACGACAGGGTGCAACTAATGAAAAACTGTTTTTT.

This clonotype was seen only a few times. This chain joins TRBV7-3 and TRBJ1-2; TRBD1 matches at 7 bases. This CDR3 is built from 13 residues. Germline V gene lookup returns CDR1 SGHTA and CDR2 FQGTGA. Unmatched junction bases numbered 6, after V lost 4 bases and J lost 7 bases. This CDR3 is CASSSSQGVGYTF. Written as DNA, the CDR3 is TGTGCCAGCAGCTCATCTCAGGGGGTTGGCTACACCTTC.

The genes are TRBV27 and TRBJ2-7; tentative D call: TRBD2 (5 bases). Germline V gives CDR1 MNHEY, CDR2 SMNVEV (reference sequence). V dropped 2 bases and J dropped 5 bases, with 10 bases sitting between them. This CDR3 comprises 13 residues. The CDR3 reads CASSLITGDEQYF. As DNA, the CDR3 is TGTGCCAGCAGTTTAATCACCGGGGACGAGCAGTACTTC.

CDR3 nucleotide sequence: TGTGCCAGCAGCTTAGGAGTGGGGGCCAAGAGCTCCTACAATGAGCAGTTCTTC. It is translated as CASSLGVGAKSSYNEQFF. The V call is TRBV11-2, the J call TRBJ2-1, with TRBD1 as a possible D gene (6 bases). The CDR3 runs to 18 residues. The V and J ends lost 1 base and 0 bases respectively, with 16 bases between them. CDR1 and CDR2 from the germline V gene are SGHAT and FQNNGV.